A selection of T cell receptor beta chains follows, all from one sample in a study of blood T cells in healthy people across ages. TCRdb reanalysed the 5' RACE reads using MiXCR and keeps one entry per CDR3 protein. The data hold roughly 700,000 distinct CDR3 sequences, with approximately 49% observed a single time. The sample taken for sequencing was blood. Every receptor here comes from a woman between 55 and 75 years old in good health. The CDR3 runs from the conserved cysteine through the conserved F or W. The order of the fields is D gene, V gene, J gene, clone size, CDR3 protein, CDR3 DNA. D genes are given only for firm matches. Where a row states a size, it is once, few, many or the class of an expanded clone; other rows omit it.

d_gene: .; v_gene: TRBV10-3; j_gene: TRBJ2-7; abundance: few; CDR3aa: CAISEFGGIVAYEQYF; CDR3nt: TGTGCCATCAGTGAGTTTGGCGGGATAGTTGCGTACGAGCAGTACTTC
d_gene: TRBD1; v_gene: TRBV6-5; j_gene: TRBJ1-1; abundance: .; CDR3aa: CASSYFRGGTEAFF; CDR3nt: TGTGCCAGCAGTTACTTCAGGGGGGGAACTGAAGCTTTCTTT
d_gene: TRBD1; v_gene: TRBV30; j_gene: TRBJ2-4; abundance: .; CDR3aa: CAWSVPGQGENIQYF; CDR3nt: TGTGCCTGGAGTGTGCCGGGACAGGGGGAAAACATTCAGTACTTC
d_gene: .; v_gene: TRBV20-1; j_gene: TRBJ2-3; abundance: few; CDR3aa: CSGESTDTQYF; CDR3nt: TGCAGTGGGGAAAGCACAGATACGCAGTATTTT
d_gene: .; v_gene: TRBV5-1; j_gene: TRBJ2-5; abundance: .; CDR3aa: CASSLMASGDEQYF; CDR3nt: TGCGCCAGCAGCTTGATGGCGTCGGGGGATGAGCAGTACTTC
d_gene: TRBD1; v_gene: TRBV20-1; j_gene: TRBJ1-4; abundance: .; CDR3aa: CSASPGTGGEKLFF; CDR3nt: TGCAGTGCCAGTCCCGGGACAGGGGGTGAAAAACTGTTTTTT
d_gene: .; v_gene: TRBV4-3; j_gene: TRBJ1-1; abundance: few; CDR3aa: CASSQSWGNTEAFF; CDR3nt: TGCGCCAGCAGCCAAAGTTGGGGGAACACTGAAGCTTTCTTT
d_gene: .; v_gene: TRBV7-3; j_gene: TRBJ1-2; abundance: .; CDR3aa: CASSPSHGLYGYTF; CDR3nt: TGTGCCAGCAGCCCCAGCCATGGGCTCTATGGCTACACCTTC
d_gene: .; v_gene: TRBV20-1; j_gene: TRBJ2-5; abundance: .; CDR3aa: CSAPDRRQETQYF; CDR3nt: TGCAGTGCACCCGACAGGCGCCAAGAGACCCAGTACTTC
d_gene: .; v_gene: TRBV6-6; j_gene: TRBJ2-1; abundance: .; CDR3aa: CASSYSGGAEYNEQFF; CDR3nt: TGTGCCAGCAGTTACTCGGGCGGGGCGGAATACAATGAGCAGTTCTTC
d_gene: .; v_gene: TRBV5-1; j_gene: TRBJ2-3; abundance: few; CDR3aa: CASSFLPTGSGHNTDTQYF; CDR3nt: TGCGCCAGCAGCTTTCTCCCCACTGGTAGTGGACACAACACAGATACGCAGTATTTT
d_gene: .; v_gene: TRBV5-1; j_gene: TRBJ1-5; abundance: .; CDR3aa: CASSLGQPGRPQHF; CDR3nt: TGCGCCAGCAGCTTGGGTCAGCCGGGAAGACCCCAGCATTTT
d_gene: .; v_gene: TRBV30; j_gene: TRBJ2-5; abundance: .; CDR3aa: CAWSSTWQETQYF; CDR3nt: TGTGCCTGGAGCTCAACGTGGCAAGAGACCCAGTACTTC
d_gene: .; v_gene: TRBV28; j_gene: TRBJ2-6; abundance: .; CDR3aa: CASLTVSGANVLTF; CDR3nt: TGTGCCAGCCTTACAGTCTCTGGGGCCAACGTCCTGACTTTC
d_gene: .; v_gene: TRBV5-1; j_gene: TRBJ1-1; abundance: few; CDR3aa: CASNDMRRKREAFF; CDR3nt: TGCGCCAGCAACGATATGCGCAGAAAACGTGAAGCTTTCTTT
d_gene: .; v_gene: TRBV7-8; j_gene: TRBJ2-6; abundance: .; CDR3aa: CASRFFSGANVLTF; CDR3nt: TGTGCCAGCAGATTCTTCTCTGGGGCCAACGTCCTGACTTTC
d_gene: TRBD1; v_gene: TRBV11-3; j_gene: TRBJ2-2; abundance: .; CDR3aa: CASSKGQGTNTGELFF; CDR3nt: TGTGCCAGCAGCAAAGGACAGGGGACTAACACCGGGGAGCTGTTTTTT
d_gene: TRBD2; v_gene: TRBV24-1; j_gene: TRBJ2-1; abundance: .; CDR3aa: CATRGSGYNEQFF; CDR3nt: TGTGCCACCAGAGGTAGCGGGTACAATGAGCAGTTCTTC
d_gene: TRBD2; v_gene: TRBV20-1; j_gene: TRBJ2-1; abundance: .; CDR3aa: CSATGTSGIVYNEQFF; CDR3nt: TGCAGTGCTACCGGGACTAGCGGGATAGTATACAATGAGCAGTTCTTC
d_gene: .; v_gene: TRBV7-9; j_gene: TRBJ2-7; abundance: few; CDR3aa: CASSLAVFYEQYF; CDR3nt: TGTGCCAGCAGCTTAGCCGTTTTCTACGAGCAGTACTTC
d_gene: .; v_gene: TRBV10-3; j_gene: TRBJ2-7; abundance: .; CDR3aa: CAISDPRDQQYF; CDR3nt: TGTGCCATCAGTGACCCCAGGGATCAGCAGTACTTC
d_gene: .; v_gene: TRBV10-3; j_gene: TRBJ1-1; abundance: few; CDR3aa: CATTGPRYSMNTEAFF; CDR3nt: TGTGCCACGACGGGACCAAGGTACTCGATGAACACTGAAGCTTTCTTT
d_gene: .; v_gene: TRBV2; j_gene: TRBJ2-5; abundance: .; CDR3aa: CASSERDQTQYF; CDR3nt: TGTGCCAGCAGTGAAAGGGATCAGACCCAGTACTTC
d_gene: TRBD1; v_gene: TRBV18; j_gene: TRBJ1-2; abundance: .; CDR3aa: CANSTGTGFLYGYTF; CDR3nt: TGTGCCAACTCAACCGGGACAGGGTTTCTCTATGGCTACACCTTC
d_gene: TRBD2; v_gene: TRBV6-2/TRBV6-3; j_gene: TRBJ2-1; abundance: .; CDR3aa: CASSHLAGGFLNEQFF; CDR3nt: TGTGCCAGCAGCCATCTAGCGGGAGGCTTTCTTAATGAGCAGTTCTTC
d_gene: .; v_gene: TRBV20-1; j_gene: TRBJ1-5; abundance: few; CDR3aa: CSASKWTDYSNQPQHF; CDR3nt: TGCAGTGCTAGTAAATGGACAGACTATAGCAATCAGCCCCAGCATTTT
d_gene: TRBD1; v_gene: TRBV10-3; j_gene: TRBJ1-5; abundance: .; CDR3aa: CATEQTGGSNQPQHF; CDR3nt: TGTGCCACCGAACAAACAGGGGGTAGCAATCAGCCCCAGCATTTT
d_gene: TRBD1; v_gene: TRBV29-1; j_gene: TRBJ2-1; abundance: .; CDR3aa: CSVEISGSGGERGQFF; CDR3nt: TGCAGCGTTGAAATAAGTGGCTCAGGGGGTGAACGCGGGCAGTTCTTC
d_gene: .; v_gene: TRBV24-1; j_gene: TRBJ2-3; abundance: once; CDR3aa: CATSDFGPGDTQYF; CDR3nt: TGTGCCACCAGTGACTTCGGGCCCGGGGATACGCAGTATTTT
d_gene: .; v_gene: TRBV2; j_gene: TRBJ2-3; abundance: few; CDR3aa: CASSNTGGGDTQYF; CDR3nt: TGTGCCAGCAGCAACACTGGAGGTGGAGATACGCAGTATTTT
d_gene: .; v_gene: TRBV7-2; j_gene: TRBJ2-5; abundance: many; CDR3aa: CASSLGFQETQYF; CDR3nt: TGTGCCAGCAGCTTAGGTTTCCAAGAGACCCAGTACTTC
d_gene: .; v_gene: TRBV27; j_gene: TRBJ2-7; abundance: .; CDR3aa: CASSLYGLFSSYEQYF; CDR3nt: TGTGCCAGCAGTTTATACGGCCTCTTCAGCTCCTACGAGCAGTACTTC
d_gene: .; v_gene: TRBV29-1; j_gene: TRBJ1-1; abundance: many; CDR3aa: CSVEARQNTEAFF; CDR3nt: TGCAGCGTTGAAGCGCGGCAGAACACTGAAGCTTTCTTT
d_gene: TRBD2; v_gene: TRBV28; j_gene: TRBJ2-7; abundance: few; CDR3aa: CASSFGGLYEQYF; CDR3nt: TGTGCCAGCAGTTTCGGGGGGTTGTACGAGCAGTACTTC
d_gene: TRBD1; v_gene: TRBV10-3; j_gene: TRBJ2-7; abundance: .; CDR3aa: CAITDRALSNEQYF; CDR3nt: TGTGCCATCACCGACAGGGCTCTAAGTAACGAGCAGTACTTC
d_gene: TRBD2; v_gene: TRBV20-1; j_gene: TRBJ2-7; abundance: few; CDR3aa: CSARDPSTSGSSYEQYF; CDR3nt: TGCAGTGCTAGAGATCCCTCGACTAGCGGGAGTTCCTACGAGCAGTACTTC
d_gene: .; v_gene: TRBV7-2; j_gene: TRBJ1-2; abundance: few; CDR3aa: CASSFRSETYGYTF; CDR3nt: TGTGCCAGCAGCTTTCGGAGCGAGACGTATGGCTACACCTTC
d_gene: .; v_gene: TRBV7-2; j_gene: TRBJ1-4; abundance: once; CDR3aa: CASSFSRQVDEKLFF; CDR3nt: TGTGCCAGCAGCTTTTCCCGACAGGTTGATGAAAAACTGTTTTTT
d_gene: .; v_gene: TRBV24-1; j_gene: TRBJ2-5; abundance: .; CDR3aa: CATSDGAPQETQYF; CDR3nt: TGTGCCACCAGTGATGGGGCACCTCAAGAGACCCAGTACTTC
d_gene: TRBD2; v_gene: TRBV10-3; j_gene: TRBJ2-6; abundance: few; CDR3aa: CAIRNGTSAPGGANVLTF; CDR3nt: TGTGCCATCAGAAACGGGACTAGCGCCCCGGGTGGGGCCAACGTCCTGACTTTC
d_gene: .; v_gene: TRBV6-2/TRBV6-3; j_gene: TRBJ2-7; abundance: .; CDR3aa: CASSPNWSGHEQYF; CDR3nt: TGTGCCAGCAGTCCGAATTGGTCGGGCCACGAGCAGTACTTC
d_gene: .; v_gene: TRBV2; j_gene: TRBJ2-1; abundance: many; CDR3aa: CASSASLGQFTNEQFF; CDR3nt: TGTGCCAGCAGTGCCTCCTTAGGACAGTTTACGAATGAGCAGTTCTTC
d_gene: TRBD1; v_gene: TRBV2; j_gene: TRBJ1-4; abundance: .; CDR3aa: CASSLQGFDEKLFF; CDR3nt: TGTGCCAGCAGTCTACAGGGGTTTGACGAAAAACTGTTTTTT
d_gene: TRBD2; v_gene: TRBV29-1; j_gene: TRBJ2-3; abundance: few; CDR3aa: CSVPGGRSDTQYF; CDR3nt: TGCAGCGTTCCTGGCGGGAGGTCAGATACGCAGTATTTT
d_gene: .; v_gene: TRBV7-9; j_gene: TRBJ2-5; abundance: .; CDR3aa: CGSSLIGLEQYF; CDR3nt: TGTGGCAGCAGCTTAATAGGGCTTGAGCAGTACTTC
d_gene: .; v_gene: TRBV30; j_gene: TRBJ1-2; abundance: once; CDR3aa: CAWSVGEPASYTF; CDR3nt: TGTGCCTGGAGTGTAGGGGAACCTGCCTCTTACACCTTC
d_gene: .; v_gene: TRBV20-1; j_gene: TRBJ1-2; abundance: .; CDR3aa: CSARDAGGYYGYTF; CDR3nt: TGCAGTGCTAGAGACGCAGGCGGATACTATGGCTACACCTTC
d_gene: .; v_gene: TRBV5-1; j_gene: TRBJ2-7; abundance: few; CDR3aa: CASRASSYEQYF; CDR3nt: TGCGCCAGCAGGGCATCTTCCTACGAGCAGTACTTC
d_gene: TRBD2; v_gene: TRBV5-6; j_gene: TRBJ2-1; abundance: .; CDR3aa: CARKKRGHNEQFF; CDR3nt: TGTGCAAGAAAAAAGCGGGGACACAATGAGCAGTTCTTC
d_gene: TRBD2; v_gene: TRBV27; j_gene: TRBJ2-3; abundance: few; CDR3aa: CASSLLAGVASHTQYF; CDR3nt: TGTGCCAGCAGCTTACTAGCGGGAGTTGCGAGCCATACGCAGTATTTT
d_gene: .; v_gene: TRBV21-1; j_gene: TRBJ2-7; abundance: .; CDR3aa: CASTSSLRDRDYEQYF; CDR3nt: TGTGCCAGCACCTCCTCCCTCCGGGACAGGGACTACGAGCAGTACTTC
d_gene: .; v_gene: TRBV27; j_gene: TRBJ1-1; abundance: .; CDR3aa: CASSYDRRNTEAFF; CDR3nt: TGTGCCAGCAGCTATGACAGGAGGAACACTGAAGCTTTCTTT
d_gene: .; v_gene: TRBV12-3/TRBV12-4; j_gene: TRBJ1-2; abundance: .; CDR3aa: CASSFTNNYGHTF; CDR3nt: TGTGCCAGCAGTTTTACGAATAACTATGGCCACACCTTC
d_gene: .; v_gene: TRBV7-2; j_gene: TRBJ2-7; abundance: .; CDR3aa: CASSFQGGGNEQYF; CDR3nt: TGTGCCAGCAGCTTTCAGGGGGGCGGGAATGAGCAGTACTTC